Listed below are T cell receptor beta chains from one sample, sequenced in a study of blood T cell repertoires in COVID-19. Here immunoSEQ multiplex PCR was the method, and the copy in TCRdb shows in-frame clones only, minus some. The data show over 200,000 clones, about 83% seen once. Sequencing was done on a sample of peripheral blood. All receptors derive from a woman in her 30s with COVID-19, enrolled during active disease. The CDR3 runs from the conserved cysteine through the conserved F or W. A D gene is named only where the DNA matches it firmly. Rows may omit the clone size; those that give it use once, few, many or a size class.

j_gene: TRBJ2-2
abundance: .
v_gene: TRBV28
d_gene: TRBD1
CDR3aa: CASSWTGSTGELFF
CDR3nt: TGTGCCAGCAGTTGGACAGGGTCAACCGGGGAGCTGTTTTTT

j_gene: TRBJ2-3
abundance: .
v_gene: TRBV6-2/TRBV6-3
d_gene: .
CDR3aa: CASSYSVHTVHTDTQYF
CDR3nt: TGTGCCAGCAGTTACTCAGTCCACACCGTACACACAGATACGCAGTATTTT

j_gene: TRBJ2-3
abundance: .
v_gene: TRBV5-1
d_gene: TRBD2
CDR3aa: CASSLGLAGAADTQYF
CDR3nt: TGCGCCAGCAGCTTGGGACTAGCGGGGGCCGCAGATACGCAGTATTTT

j_gene: TRBJ2-3
abundance: .
v_gene: TRBV7-2
d_gene: TRBD2
CDR3aa: CASSFRKAGGSADTQYF
CDR3nt: TGTGCCAGCAGCTTTAGGAAGGCGGGAGGATCAGCAGATACGCAGTATTTT

j_gene: TRBJ2-3
abundance: .
v_gene: TRBV18
d_gene: .
CDR3aa: CASSPSGDAGTQYF
CDR3nt: TGTGCCAGCTCACCATCTGGGGATGCGGGTACGCAGTATTTT

j_gene: TRBJ2-4
abundance: .
v_gene: TRBV7-2
d_gene: TRBD1
CDR3aa: CASSRDSLAKNIQYF
CDR3nt: TGTGCCAGCAGCCGGGACAGTCTAGCCAAAAACATTCAGTACTTC

j_gene: TRBJ2-1
abundance: .
v_gene: TRBV7-9
d_gene: TRBD1
CDR3aa: CASSSITGGLAYNEQFF
CDR3nt: TGTGCCAGCAGCTCGATCACAGGGGGCTTGGCCTACAATGAGCAGTTCTTC

j_gene: TRBJ2-1
abundance: .
v_gene: TRBV5-1
d_gene: TRBD2
CDR3aa: CASSLGGGSYNEQFF
CDR3nt: TGCGCCAGCAGCTTGGGCGGGGGCTCCTACAATGAGCAGTTCTTC

j_gene: TRBJ1-2
abundance: .
v_gene: TRBV6-2/TRBV6-3
d_gene: .
CDR3aa: CASSPGSGYTF
CDR3nt: TGTGCCAGCAGCCCAGGGAGTGGCTACACCTTC

j_gene: TRBJ2-5
abundance: .
v_gene: TRBV12-3/TRBV12-4
d_gene: .
CDR3aa: CASSPDQEETQYF
CDR3nt: TGTGCCAGCAGTCCAGACCAGGAAGAGACCCAGTACTTC

j_gene: TRBJ2-7
abundance: .
v_gene: TRBV27
d_gene: TRBD1
CDR3aa: CASSLGQGVGYEQYF
CDR3nt: TGTGCCAGCAGTTTGGGACAGGGGGTGGGGTACGAGCAGTACTTC

j_gene: TRBJ2-7
abundance: .
v_gene: TRBV9
d_gene: TRBD1
CDR3aa: CASSPRDSLYEQYF
CDR3nt: TGTGCCAGCAGCCCCCGGGACAGCCTCTACGAGCAGTACTTC

j_gene: TRBJ1-6
abundance: .
v_gene: TRBV6-5
d_gene: .
CDR3aa: CASSYLKKRNSPLHF
CDR3nt: TGTGCCAGCAGTTATCTTAAAAAGAGAAATTCACCCCTCCACTTT

j_gene: TRBJ2-5
abundance: .
v_gene: TRBV5-1
d_gene: .
CDR3aa: CASSLDRVMRETQYF
CDR3nt: TGCGCCAGCAGCTTGGATCGGGTCATGAGAGAGACCCAGTACTTC

j_gene: TRBJ1-4
abundance: few
v_gene: TRBV7-6
d_gene: TRBD1
CDR3aa: CASSLFPGQGGEKLFF
CDR3nt: TGTGCCAGCAGCTTGTTTCCGGGACAGGGCGGTGAAAAACTGTTTTTT

j_gene: TRBJ1-1
abundance: .
v_gene: TRBV11-3
d_gene: TRBD1
CDR3aa: CASSRYGQGGGEAFF
CDR3nt: TGTGCCAGCAGCCGATATGGACAGGGAGGCGGTGAAGCTTTCTTT

j_gene: TRBJ1-6
abundance: .
v_gene: TRBV4-3
d_gene: TRBD1
CDR3aa: CASSQDFTGGSPLHF
CDR3nt: TGCGCCAGCAGCCAAGACTTCACAGGGGGTTCACCCCTCCACTTT

j_gene: TRBJ2-3
abundance: .
v_gene: TRBV7-2
d_gene: .
CDR3aa: CAIPGRDPDHTDTQYF
CDR3nt: TGTGCCATCCCGGGGCGGGACCCGGACCACACAGATACGCAGTATTTT

j_gene: TRBJ2-7
abundance: .
v_gene: TRBV7-2
d_gene: .
CDR3aa: CASSSGIVYEQYF
CDR3nt: TGTGCCAGCAGCTCCGGGATCGTATACGAGCAGTACTTC

j_gene: TRBJ2-7
abundance: few
v_gene: TRBV27
d_gene: TRBD1
CDR3aa: CASSLGTGGSYEQYF
CDR3nt: TGTGCCAGCAGCTTAGGGACAGGGGGCTCGTACGAGCAGTACTTC

j_gene: TRBJ2-1
abundance: .
v_gene: TRBV7-9
d_gene: .
CDR3aa: CASSFSFPGDYNEQFF
CDR3nt: TGTGCCAGCAGCTTCTCCTTTCCGGGGGACTACAATGAGCAGTTCTTC

j_gene: TRBJ2-7
abundance: .
v_gene: TRBV4-3
d_gene: TRBD1
CDR3aa: CASSQDGAGGYEQYF
CDR3nt: TGCGCCAGCAGCCAAGATGGAGCAGGGGGCTACGAGCAGTACTTC

j_gene: TRBJ2-5
abundance: once
v_gene: TRBV6-1
d_gene: .
CDR3aa: CASSEATGRGEETQYF
CDR3nt: TGTGCCAGCAGTGAAGCGACAGGTCGTGGGGAAGAGACCCAGTACTTC

j_gene: TRBJ2-1
abundance: once
v_gene: TRBV30
d_gene: .
CDR3aa: CAWSVFMSGEQFF
CDR3nt: TGTGCCTGGAGTGTATTCATGTCTGGCGAGCAGTTCTTC

j_gene: TRBJ2-7
abundance: .
v_gene: TRBV4-3
d_gene: .
CDR3aa: CASSQGRLTPDEQYF
CDR3nt: TGCGCCAGCAGCCAAGGGAGGCTAACCCCCGACGAGCAGTACTTC

j_gene: TRBJ2-2
abundance: many
v_gene: TRBV9
d_gene: TRBD2
CDR3aa: CASSSTSGANTGELFF
CDR3nt: TGTGCCAGCAGCTCCACTAGCGGGGCGAACACCGGGGAGCTGTTTTTT

j_gene: TRBJ2-3
abundance: .
v_gene: TRBV28
d_gene: .
CDR3aa: CASSPPITDTQYF
CDR3nt: TGTGCCAGCAGCCCCCCCATCACAGATACGCAGTATTTT

j_gene: TRBJ1-2
abundance: once
v_gene: TRBV4-3
d_gene: TRBD1
CDR3aa: CASSQQTGGNGYTF
CDR3nt: TGCGCCAGCAGCCAACAGACAGGGGGTAATGGCTACACCTTC

j_gene: TRBJ2-3
abundance: .
v_gene: TRBV7-9
d_gene: TRBD2
CDR3aa: CASSTRDGTSGRTDTQYF
CDR3nt: TGTGCCAGCAGCACCCGAGATGGGACTAGCGGGAGAACAGATACGCAGTATTTT

j_gene: TRBJ2-3
abundance: .
v_gene: TRBV6-5
d_gene: .
CDR3aa: CASRRDRKSDTQYF
CDR3nt: TGTGCCAGCAGGCGGGACAGAAAATCAGATACGCAGTATTTT

j_gene: TRBJ1-1
abundance: .
v_gene: TRBV12-5
d_gene: TRBD1
CDR3aa: CASGMGQGARGTEAFF
CDR3nt: TGTGCTAGTGGTATGGGACAGGGGGCGAGAGGTACTGAAGCTTTCTTT

j_gene: TRBJ2-7
abundance: .
v_gene: TRBV14
d_gene: TRBD2
CDR3aa: CASSPRGGGAGSEQYF
CDR3nt: TGTGCCAGCAGCCCGCGGGGCGGGGGGGCCGGGAGCGAGCAGTACTTC

j_gene: TRBJ1-1
abundance: once
v_gene: TRBV2
d_gene: .
CDR3aa: CANLKGDTEAFF
CDR3nt: TGTGCCAACTTAAAAGGGGACACTGAAGCTTTCTTT

j_gene: TRBJ2-2
abundance: few
v_gene: TRBV28
d_gene: .
CDR3aa: CASRPPGDTGELFF
CDR3nt: TGTGCCAGCAGACCTCCCGGGGACACCGGGGAGCTGTTTTTT

j_gene: TRBJ2-1
abundance: .
v_gene: TRBV11-2
d_gene: TRBD2
CDR3aa: CASSPHGLAGVNEQFF
CDR3nt: TGTGCCAGCAGCCCCCATGGACTAGCGGGAGTCAATGAGCAGTTCTTC

j_gene: TRBJ2-7
abundance: .
v_gene: TRBV5-4
d_gene: .
CDR3aa: CASSLEGPGWGVSYEQYF
CDR3nt: TGTGCCAGCAGCTTGGAAGGCCCAGGGTGGGGTGTCTCCTACGAGCAGTACTTC

j_gene: TRBJ2-5
abundance: .
v_gene: TRBV20-1
d_gene: TRBD2
CDR3aa: CSASFGGGSQETQYF
CDR3nt: TGCAGTGCTAGTTTCGGCGGGGGATCCCAAGAGACCCAGTACTTC

j_gene: TRBJ1-1
abundance: .
v_gene: TRBV11-3
d_gene: .
CDR3aa: CASSRVDTEAFF
CDR3nt: TGTGCCAGCAGCCGCGTCGACACTGAAGCTTTCTTT

j_gene: TRBJ2-7
abundance: .
v_gene: TRBV14
d_gene: .
CDR3aa: CASSQDVEFPLYEQYF
CDR3nt: TGTGCCAGCAGCCAAGACGTAGAATTTCCTCTTTACGAGCAGTACTTC

j_gene: TRBJ2-5
abundance: .
v_gene: TRBV29-1
d_gene: TRBD2
CDR3aa: CSVAGTSGETQYF
CDR3nt: TGCAGCGTTGCAGGGACTAGTGGAGAGACCCAGTACTTC

j_gene: TRBJ2-1
abundance: .
v_gene: TRBV5-1
d_gene: .
CDR3aa: CASSLAGLQSSYNEQFF
CDR3nt: TGCGCCAGCAGCTTGGCGGGACTCCAGAGCTCCTACAATGAGCAGTTCTTC

j_gene: TRBJ1-3
abundance: .
v_gene: TRBV14
d_gene: TRBD1
CDR3aa: CASSQGGQVSGNTIYF
CDR3nt: TGTGCCAGCAGCCAAGGAGGACAGGTCTCTGGAAACACCATATATTTT

j_gene: TRBJ1-5
abundance: .
v_gene: TRBV7-9
d_gene: .
CDR3aa: CASSDRGGNQPQHF
CDR3nt: TGTGCCAGCAGCGACCGGGGGGGCAATCAGCCCCAGCATTTT

j_gene: TRBJ1-1
abundance: .
v_gene: TRBV6-2/TRBV6-3
d_gene: .
CDR3aa: CASSYSRGVTEAFF
CDR3nt: TGTGCCAGCAGTTACTCTCGCGGGGTGACTGAAGCTTTCTTT

j_gene: TRBJ2-1
abundance: .
v_gene: TRBV7-8
d_gene: TRBD1
CDR3aa: CASSPWDREQFF
CDR3nt: TGTGCCAGCAGCCCATGGGACAGGGAGCAGTTCTTC

j_gene: TRBJ1-2
abundance: few
v_gene: TRBV19
d_gene: TRBD1
CDR3aa: CAIPSGQAPPYGYTF
CDR3nt: TGTGCCATCCCGTCCGGACAGGCGCCGCCCTATGGCTACACCTTC

j_gene: TRBJ2-7
abundance: .
v_gene: TRBV21-1
d_gene: .
CDR3aa: CASIVRGTDYYEQYF
CDR3nt: TGTGCCAGCATAGTCCGGGGGACCGACTACTACGAGCAGTACTTC

j_gene: TRBJ2-3
abundance: .
v_gene: TRBV6-5
d_gene: TRBD2
CDR3aa: CASSSPSGSVTDTQYF
CDR3nt: TGTGCCAGCAGTTCCCCTAGCGGGAGTGTTACAGATACGCAGTATTTT

j_gene: TRBJ1-2
abundance: .
v_gene: TRBV7-2
d_gene: TRBD1
CDR3aa: CASSLSAGQGVNYGYTF
CDR3nt: TGTGCCAGCAGCTTATCTGCGGGACAGGGGGTTAACTATGGCTACACCTTC

j_gene: TRBJ1-4
abundance: once
v_gene: TRBV6-7
d_gene: .
CDR3aa: CASSYPPGGANEKLFF
CDR3nt: TGTGCCAGCAGTTACCCGCCGGGGGGGGCTAATGAAAAACTGTTTTTT

j_gene: TRBJ2-2
abundance: .
v_gene: TRBV14
d_gene: TRBD2
CDR3aa: CASSHRGTRRTGELFF
CDR3nt: TGTGCCAGCAGTCACAGAGGGACTAGGCGGACCGGGGAGCTGTTTTTT

j_gene: TRBJ1-3
abundance: .
v_gene: TRBV12-3/TRBV12-4
d_gene: .
CDR3aa: CASSPLNTIYF
CDR3nt: TGTGCCAGCAGCCCTTTGAACACCATATATTTT

j_gene: TRBJ2-5
abundance: .
v_gene: TRBV2
d_gene: TRBD2
CDR3aa: CASSGGGTSALQETQYF
CDR3nt: TGTGCCAGCAGTGGTGGGGGGACTAGCGCCCTCCAAGAGACCCAGTACTTC

j_gene: TRBJ2-5
abundance: .
v_gene: TRBV7-3
d_gene: TRBD2
CDR3aa: CASSLTGLAGGETQYF
CDR3nt: TGTGCCAGCAGCCTGACAGGACTAGCGGGGGGCGAGACCCAGTACTTC